The clone carrying this T cell receptor (beta chain) showed up just a few times. These data are taken from a study of T-cell memory formation after mild COVID-19. Each CDR3 protein is one row after TCRdb ran MiXCR on the 5' RACE reads. The sample has about 320,000 distinct CDR3 sequences; around an eighth are singletons. Germline V lookup: CDR1 GTSNPN, CDR2 SVGIG (reference sequence). This CDR3 is built from 13 residues. V was clipped by 2 bases and J by 1 base, with 8 bases between them. J is TRBJ1-1 and V is TRBV30; the D is unclear. The TCR originated in a man in his late teens or twenties who had mild COVID-19 (a few samples of this study predate the infection). Cell type and time point are not known. Sample: PBMCs or a T cell subset sorted from them (not recorded which). CDR3 in amino acids: CAWSNKGNTEAFF. CDR3 sequence (DNA): TGTGCCTGGAGTAATAAGGGGAACACTGAAGCTTTCTTT.